The 3 T cell receptor beta chains presented below share a single source sample, sequenced in a study of blood T cell repertoires in COVID-19. The method was immunoSEQ multiplex PCR; TCRdb's version includes in-frame clones alone and lacks a portion of them. The sample has 180,000 or so clones, roughly nine tenths seen once; the top ten hold about 2.2%. The material sequenced was PBMCs or T cells enriched from blood (not recorded which). Receptor source: a woman aged 40 to 55 with acute COVID-19.

V usage is TRBV7-9 and J usage is TRBJ2-3; D is ambiguous. Per germline, CDR1 SEHNR and CDR2 FQNEAQ (reference sequence). The ends were cut back, 5 bases at V and 2 bases at J, with 14 bases in the middle. There are 15 residues in the CDR3. This chain's CDR3 is CASSAITDFTDTQYF. The DNA for the CDR3 is TGTGCCAGCAGCGCGATCACTGATTTCACAGATACGCAGTATTTT.

Only a few counts were recorded for this clone. The chain recombines TRBV30 with TRBJ1-5; tentatively, D is TRBD1 (6 bases). From germline, CDR1 is GTSNPN and CDR2 SVGIG (reference sequence). V lost 1 base, J lost 2 bases, and 6 bases lay in between. The CDR3 has 13 residues. The DNA of the CDR3 is TGTGCCTGGAGTGAGGGGGGCAATCAGCCCCAGCATTTT. Its protein product is CAWSEGGNQPQHF.

V and J are TRBV7-2 and TRBJ1-1; D not resolved. The CDR3 covers 15 residues. The germline V gene has CDR1 SGHTA and CDR2 FQGNSA. The V end lost 1 base, the J end lost 6 bases, and 15 bases lay between the germline ends. The CDR3 loop is CASSLEPSRQAEAFF. In DNA form, the CDR3 reads TGTGCCAGCAGCTTAGAACCGAGCCGGCAGGCTGAAGCTTTCTTT.